One sample yielded the 8 T cell receptor beta chains listed below, sequenced in a study of molecular identifiers for immune sequencing clone quantification. TCRdb ran MiXCR on the PCR reads and lists one entry per CDR3 protein. Of tens of thousands of distinct CDR3 sequences in the sample, about 23% are singletons; the top ten hold 0.6% to 0.95%. The sequenced sample consisted of naive CD8+ T cells from blood, with Jurkat cell RNA spiked in. Subset here: FACS-sorted CD8+CD4-CCR7+CD45RA+ naive T cells. Receptors originate from a human donor in good health. Some libraries in this study had Jurkat cell RNA spiked in.

This clonotype was seen ten or more times. The V call is TRBV3-1, the J call TRBJ2-5; unclear D gene. Between the trimmed V and J ends, which lost 1 base and 2 bases, there was a span of 2 bases. Germline CDR1 and CDR2: LGHDT and YNNKEL (reference sequence). The length of the CDR3 is 12 residues. The CDR3 sequence is CASSQVQETQYF. The CDR3 nucleotides are TGTGCCAGCAGCCAAGTTCAAGAGACCCAGTACTTC.

The chain uses TRBV7-2 and TRBJ2-1; maybe TRBD1 (6 bases). CDR1 is SGHTA, CDR2 FQGNSA, per germline. The CDR3 contains 16 residues. The ends were cut back, 6 bases at V and 4 bases at J, with 19 bases in the middle. The CDR3 reads CASSSGAGGDYNEQFF. Written as DNA, the CDR3 is TGTGCCAGCAGTTCAGGGGCGGGTGGGGATTACAATGAGCAGTTCTTC.

This clonotype was counted a few times. The chain carries TRBV6-1 and TRBJ2-1; D might be TRBD2 (6 bases). Looked up from germline, CDR1 is MNHNS and CDR2 is SASEGT. CDR3 size: 15 residues. The V and J ends lost 4 bases and 1 base respectively, with 11 bases between them. The CDR3 sequence: CASSVLAESYNEQFF. Written as DNA, the CDR3 is TGTGCCAGCAGTGTTTTAGCGGAATCCTACAATGAGCAGTTCTTC.

This clonotype was seen ten or more times. The chain carries TRBV20-1 and TRBJ2-3, with 8 bases aligning to TRBD2. The CDR3 has 18 amino acids. V gave up 5 bases and J gave up 4 bases; unmatched junction bases: 20. Germline V gives CDR1 DFQATT, CDR2 SNEGSKA (reference sequence). The CDR3 is CSAADSREANGVSDTQYF. Written as DNA, the CDR3 is TGCAGTGCTGCGGACTCGCGGGAGGCGAATGGTGTCTCAGATACGCAGTATTTT.

The V gene is TRBV19, the J gene TRBJ2-2; 15 bases are a match to TRBD2. V lost 4 bases, J lost 3 bases, and 3 bases stayed unmatched. The V gene's germline CDR1 is LNHDA and CDR2 SQIVND (reference sequence). This CDR3 contains 17 residues. CDR3 residues: CASSRTSGGAHTGELFF. In nucleotides, the CDR3 is TGTGCCAGTAGTAGGACTAGCGGGGGGGCGCACACCGGGGAGCTGTTTTTT.

As for this clonotype: The CDR3 does not close with the conserved phenylalanine or tryptophan, likely indicating a read error. This chain uses TRBV6-5 with TRBJ1-5; D ambiguous. Germline V lookup: CDR1 MNHEY, CDR2 SVGAGI. V shed 6 bases and J shed 0 bases, with 12 bases lying between them. The CDR3 length is 15 residues. The CDR3 sequence is CASRLIDDSNQPQHL. CDR3 nucleotides: TGTGCCAGCAGACTCATCGACGATAGCAATCAGCCCCAGCATTTA.

Comments on this clonotype: An end of the junction does not agree with germline; a read error may underlie this. The chain combines TRBV12-3 or TRBV12-4 with TRBJ2-5, with D hard to call. CDR3 length: 16 residues. CDR3: CASSFGVRSSQETQHF. In nucleotides, the CDR3 is TGTGCCAGCAGTTTTGGGGTGCGCAGCTCCCAAGAGACCCAGCACTTC.

This clonotype was seen at least ten times. The genes are TRBV27 and TRBJ1-5, with D perhaps TRBD1 (5 bases). The V end lost 5 bases, the J end lost 4 bases, and 18 bases lay between the germline ends. Germline V lookup: CDR1 MNHEY, CDR2 SMNVEV (reference sequence). This CDR3 is 16 amino acids long. The CDR3 DNA sequence: TGTGCCAGCAGTCGATCCGGGACTCATCCTAATCAGCCCCAGCATTTT. Amino acids: CASSRSGTHPNQPQHF.